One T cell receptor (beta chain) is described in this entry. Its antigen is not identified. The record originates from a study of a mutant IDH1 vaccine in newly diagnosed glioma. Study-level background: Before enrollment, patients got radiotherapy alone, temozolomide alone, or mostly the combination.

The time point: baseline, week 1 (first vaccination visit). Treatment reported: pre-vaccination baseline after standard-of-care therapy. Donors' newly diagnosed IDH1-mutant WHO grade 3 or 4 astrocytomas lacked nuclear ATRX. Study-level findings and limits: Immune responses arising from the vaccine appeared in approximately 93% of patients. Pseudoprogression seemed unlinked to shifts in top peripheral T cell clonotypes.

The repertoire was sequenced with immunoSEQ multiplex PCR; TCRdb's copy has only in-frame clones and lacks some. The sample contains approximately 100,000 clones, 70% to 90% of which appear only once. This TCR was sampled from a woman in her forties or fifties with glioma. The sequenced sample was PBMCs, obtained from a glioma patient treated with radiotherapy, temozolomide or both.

The CDR3 here is CASSEYRARQDLETQYF. The CDR3 coding sequence is TGTGCCAGCAGTGAATATAGGGCGCGGCAGGATCTAGAGACCCAGTACTTC. The chain is built from TRBV25-1 and TRBJ2-5, with D hard to call. This CDR3 has 17 amino acids. The germline gives CDR1 MGHDK, CDR2 SYGVNS. Trimming pared 0 bases from V and 4 bases from J, leaving 18 bases between.